Given below is one T cell receptor beta chain in context. Patients chosen for sequencing had shown CD8+CD57+ cell expansion by flow cytometry. Genomic DNA provided the template from which TCR beta VDJ and CDR3 profiles were obtained. From the reads, TCRdb called clonotypes with MiXCR, one entry per CDR3 protein. In the table there are 260,000 or so distinct CDR3 sequences, approximately 79% of which are singletons. The data were obtained in a study of CD8+CD57+ T cells in acquired aplastic anemia. The CDR3 extends over 18 amino acids. V was cut by 3 bases and J by 3 bases, with 24 bases left in between. CDR1 and CDR2 (germline): SGHTA, FQGTGA.

V gene TRBV7-3 combines with J gene TRBJ2-7; D is ambiguous. Sequenced input: sorted CD4+, CD8+, or CD8+CD57+ T cells (not recorded which) from PBMCs. The receptor's source is a human donor with aplastic anemia. The CDR3 is CASSLQPGAEALYYEQYV. CDR3 nucleotides: TGTGCCAGCAGCTTGCAGCCAGGCGCGGAAGCCCTCTACTACGAGCAGTACGTC.